This T cell receptor (beta chain) was sequenced in a study of blood T cell repertoires in COVID-19. Across the study: Sites across the United States, Italy and Spain contributed samples from acute and convalescent COVID-19. PBMCs, B-cell-depleted T cells, or T cells provided the cDNA or gDNA that made up the material.

Participant-given clinical history determined each cohort assignment. The recovered donors of Cohort 3 showed two negative PCRs, clearance, or symptom resolution. CDR1 MNHEY and CDR2 SVGEGT come from the germline V gene. This CDR3 comprises 17 residues. The V and J ends lost 3 bases and 8 bases respectively, with 23 bases between them. Some clones are missing from TCRdb's copy, which holds only in-frame ones; the method was immunoSEQ multiplex PCR. The data show more than 300,000 clones, around nine tenths seen once. This receptor was identified in a woman aged 18-29 years who had recovered from COVID-19. The sequenced material came from PBMCs or T cells enriched from blood (not recorded which). This sequence joins TRBV6-2 or TRBV6-3 and TRBJ2-1; the D gene is possibly TRBD2 (7 bases). The CDR3 region is CASSYSIRGGLRYEQFF. In DNA form, the CDR3 reads TGTGCCAGCAGTTATAGTATTAGGGGGGGCCTTCGGTATGAGCAGTTCTTC.